The 21 T cell receptor beta chains listed next were all sequenced from one sample in a study of blood T cell repertoires in COVID-19 (dated by TCRdb to 2019 to 2021). Library creation used the immunoSEQ multiplex PCR assay. TCRdb carries this immuneACCESS record with in-frame sequences only. Its versions omit some clonotypes, under half of them owing to an unresolved V gene in the studies checked, with the rest unexplained. This sample is represented by 45,000 to 55,000 clones; over 80% of them were singletons. Together, the top ten hold less than 8% of the sample. Material: peripheral blood. The source is a man in his sixties with active COVID-19.

The CDR3, as DNA: TGTGCCAGCAGCTCAAATAGTCTTATTGGGAGGAGGGAGACCCAGTACTTC. The encoded protein is CASSSNSLIGRRETQYF. V gene TRBV5-4 combines with J gene TRBJ2-5; possibly TRBD2 for D (6 bases). CDR1 and CDR2 (germline): SGHNT, YYREEE (reference sequence). The CDR3 has 17 amino acids. Trimming left V 3 bases short and J 5 bases short, with 23 bases between.

There are a few counts of this clone. The chain joins TRBV4-1 to TRBJ1-1, with D possibly TRBD1 on 5 matching bases. The CDR3 contains 11 residues. V was trimmed by 6 bases and J by 11 bases, leaving 13 bases between them. The germline V gene encodes CDR1 MGHRA and CDR2 YSYEKL. The DNA of the CDR3 is TGCGCCAGCAGTCCAGGGTACGTCGCTTTCTTT. Translated, it gives CASSPGYVAFF.

The CDR3 region is CASSPTGRTEAFF. DNA for the CDR3: TGTGCCAGCAGTCCGACAGGGAGGACTGAAGCTTTCTTT. The rearrangement links TRBV6-2 or TRBV6-3 to TRBJ1-1; TRBD1 aligns across 7 bases. Germline assignment: CDR1 MNHEY and CDR2 SVGEGT. V shed 5 bases, J shed 5 bases, and the junction held 5 bases outside the gene matches. CDR3 length: 13 amino acids.

The chain combines TRBV7-9 with TRBJ1-1, with a weak D call TRBD1 (6 bases). CDR1 is SEHNR and CDR2 is FQNEAQ in the germline V gene (reference sequence). The CDR3 totals 14 residues. V was cut by 1 base and J by 5 bases, with 11 bases left in between. CDR3 DNA: TGTGCCAGCAGCTTAGGCGGGCAGGGGACTGAAGCTTTCTTT. It encodes CASSLGGQGTEAFF.

This clone was recorded once. This rearrangement joins TRBV11-2 to TRBJ2-7; 8 bases align to TRBD1. CDR3 length: 14 amino acids. Germline V gene sequence: CDR1 SGHAT, CDR2 FQNNGV. V gave up 3 bases and J gave up 7 bases; unmatched junction bases: 8. DNA of the CDR3: TGTGCCAGCAGCTTCGGACAGGGTGGGTTTGAGCAGTACTTC. As protein: CASSFGQGGFEQYF.

The chain is built from TRBV19 and TRBJ1-4; possibly TRBD1 for D (5 bases). The germline V gene has CDR1 LNHDA and CDR2 SQIVND (reference sequence). Trimming left V 3 bases short and J 5 bases short, with 10 bases between. The CDR3 loop spans 14 amino acids. CDR3 region: CASSIGPGNEKLFF. The CDR3 DNA reads as TGTGCCAGTAGTATCGGGCCAGGGAATGAAAAACTGTTTTTT. Together with reference TRBV19 and TRBJ1-4, the CDR3 gives the full variable domain: DGGITQSPKYLFRKEGQNVTLSCEQNLNHDAMYWYRQDPGQGLRLIYYSQIVNDFQKGDIAEGYSVSREKKESFPLTVTSAQKNPTAFYLCASSIGPGNEKLFFGSGTQLSVL.

V is TRBV19 and J is TRBJ1-2; 8 bases fit TRBD1. V was pared by 1 base and J by 4 bases, with 5 bases of the junction left unmatched. Germline lookup yields CDR1 LNHDA and CDR2 SQIVND (reference sequence). The CDR3 is 15 amino acids. The CDR3 loop is CASSIVRQGTYGYTF. CDR3 nucleotides: TGTGCCAGTAGTATAGTCCGACAGGGGACCTATGGCTACACCTTC.

This chain uses TRBV28 with TRBJ1-5; 7 bases are shared with TRBD1. This CDR3 comprises 15 residues. V lost 2 bases to trimming and J lost 2 bases; unmatched junction nucleotides: 3. Germline V gives CDR1 MDHEN, CDR2 SYDVKM. This chain's CDR3 is CASSLTGEGNQPQHF. The CDR3 coding sequence is TGTGCCAGCAGTTTAACAGGGGAGGGCAATCAGCCCCAGCATTTT.

This clone was counted only a few times. The chain has TRBV6-1 and TRBJ2-2; D not certain. Germline V CDR1 and CDR2: MNHNS, SASEGT. V was shortened by 3 bases and J by 1 base, with 9 bases between the two germline ends. The CDR3 has 15 amino acids. This CDR3 is CASSDPPGNTGELFF. The CDR3 DNA sequence: TGTGCCAGCAGTGACCCCCCCGGGAACACCGGGGAGCTGTTTTTT.

In its sample, this clone was seen once. J is TRBJ2-2 and V is TRBV29-1, with TRBD1 matching over 7 bases. Germline assignment: CDR1 SQVTM and CDR2 ANQGSEA. This CDR3 comprises 12 residues. V was clipped by 7 bases and J by 5 bases; unmatched bases: 4. The CDR3 here is CSGQQGTGELFF. Written as DNA, the CDR3 is TGCAGCGGGCAACAGGGGACCGGGGAGCTGTTTTTT.

The chain combines TRBV5-1 with TRBJ1-2; 9 bases map to TRBD1. Germline CDR1 and CDR2: SGHRS and YFSETQ. The trim removed 4 bases at V and 8 bases at J, leaving 6 bases unmatched. The CDR3 covers 13 residues. The CDR3 DNA follows: TGCGCCAGCAGCCCGGGACAGGGAAGCGGCTACACCTTC. This translates into CASSPGQGSGYTF.

V is TRBV4-1 and J is TRBJ1-1; D is unresolved. This CDR3 has 13 residues. Trimming took 0 bases from V and 5 from J, leaving 7 bases between them. Germline values: CDR1 MGHRA, CDR2 YSYEKL. The DNA of the CDR3 is TGCGCCAGCAGCCAAGATCCGGGGACTGAAGCTTTCTTT. Translated, it gives CASSQDPGTEAFF.

The chain links TRBV6-5 to TRBJ1-2, with D maybe TRBD1 (6 bases). This CDR3 has 15 residues. Germline assignment: CDR1 MNHEY and CDR2 SVGAGI. CDR3 sequence (DNA): TGTGCTTCCTACGCCGGGCGGGGGCGGGCGGATGGCTACACCTTC. This sequence encodes CASYAGRGRADGYTF.

The chain couples TRBV12-3 or TRBV12-4 to TRBJ1-1, with D maybe TRBD1 (5 bases). V was trimmed by 7 bases and J by 4 bases, leaving 13 bases between them. CDR3 size: 13 residues. The chain's CDR3 is CASNLGVVTEAFF. CDR3 nucleotide sequence: TGTGCCAGCAACCTAGGGGTGGTCACTGAAGCTTTCTTT.

The rearrangement joins TRBV19 to TRBJ2-7, with 9 bases identical to TRBD1. The CDR3 is made up of 14 amino acids. Trimming at V came to 1 base and at J to 3 bases, leaving 1 base not matched to a gene. CDR1 and CDR2 (germline): LNHDA, SQIVND (reference sequence). The CDR3 protein is CASSIGTGVYEQYF. Here the CDR3 DNA reads TGTGCCAGTAGTATAGGGACAGGGGTCTACGAGCAGTACTTC. Supplemented by reference TRBV19 and TRBJ2-7, the full variable domain reads DGGITQSPKYLFRKEGQNVTLSCEQNLNHDAMYWYRQDPGQGLRLIYYSQIVNDFQKGDIAEGYSVSREKKESFPLTVTSAQKNPTAFYLCASSIGTGVYEQYFGPGTRLTVT.

The genes are TRBV27 and TRBJ2-5; 9 bases fit TRBD2. Germline CDR1 and CDR2: MNHEY and SMNVEV (reference sequence). The CDR3 loop spans 14 amino acids. Losses at the gene ends were 7 bases for V and 9 bases for J; bases not matched to a gene: 12. CDR3 in amino acids: CASKGLAQGGAQYF. CDR3 coding DNA: TGTGCCAGCAAGGGACTAGCCCAAGGGGGGGCCCAGTACTTC.

V is TRBV5-1 and J is TRBJ2-6; 9 bases match TRBD1. J was trimmed by 2 bases and V by 8 bases; bases with no gene match: 5. The CDR3 covers 15 residues. Germline CDR1 reads SGHRS; CDR2 reads YFSETQ. DNA of the CDR3: TGCGCCAGTACCACAGGGGGCGCTGGGGCCAACGTCCTGACTTTC. It specifies CASTTGGAGANVLTF.

The chain carries TRBV12-3 or TRBV12-4 and TRBJ2-3, with D hard to call. The CDR3 is 11 amino acids. Trimming stripped 3 bases from V and 5 bases from J, with 3 bases between. The CDR3 DNA reads TGTGCCAGCAGTTTGAGAGATACGCAGTATTTT. This translates into CASSLRDTQYF.

The chain is built from TRBV20-1 and TRBJ2-7; no clear D. Trimming took 5 bases from V and 0 from J, leaving 5 bases between them. This CDR3 spans 11 amino acids. CDR1 and CDR2 from the germline V gene are DFQATT and SNEGSKA (reference sequence). This CDR3 is CSASPSYEQYF. CDR3 bases: TGCAGTGCTTCTCCCTCCTACGAGCAGTACTTC.

The chain uses TRBV7-3 and TRBJ2-3; D is unclear. V was cut by 6 bases and J by 5 bases, with 12 bases left in between. The CDR3 is made up of 13 amino acids. Germline V gene sequence: CDR1 SGHTA, CDR2 FQGTGA. CDR3 sequence: CASSELLLDTQYF. The CDR3 bases are TGTGCCAGCAGTGAACTGCTCCTAGATACGCAGTATTTT.

The chain couples TRBV5-1 to TRBJ2-5; D perhaps matches TRBD2 (6 bases). CDR1 and CDR2 from the germline V gene are SGHRS and YFSETQ. The CDR3 is 15 residues long. V was trimmed by 0 bases and J by 3 bases, leaving 12 bases between them. CDR3 in amino acids: CASSLGAWGEETQYF. The CDR3 DNA reads TGCGCCAGCAGCTTGGGGGCGTGGGGGGAAGAGACCCAGTACTTC.